Each of the 24 T cell receptor beta chains below was sequenced from the same sample in a study of blood T cell repertoires in COVID-19. Sequencing was performed with immunoSEQ multiplex PCR; in TCRdb, only in-frame clones are kept and a portion is missing. The sample includes fewer than 300,000 clones, roughly 90% seen only once; the top ten take roughly 1.1%. Sequencing was carried out using PBMCs or T cells enriched from blood (not recorded which). The receptors derive from a woman in her 30s who had recovered from COVID-19.

This clone was detected only once. The rearrangement joins TRBV7-3 to TRBJ2-1, with D possibly matching TRBD2 (5 bases). Germline V gene sequence: CDR1 SGHTA, CDR2 FQGTGA. CDR3 length: 16 residues. V gave up 6 bases and J gave up 7 bases, with 22 bases separating them. This CDR3 is CASSPGGLENANEQFF. The CDR3, as DNA: TGTGCCAGCAGTCCTGGAGGACTTGAGAATGCGAATGAGCAGTTCTTC.

The V call is TRBV24-1, the J call TRBJ2-1, with 10 bases matching TRBD1. After removal of 5 bases from V and 6 bases from J, the junction contained 3 bases not matched to a gene. Germline CDR1 KGHDR, CDR2 SFDVKD. The CDR3 extends over 14 amino acids. The CDR3 is CATSAWTGGNEQFF. CDR3 bases: TGTGCCACCAGTGCTTGGACAGGGGGCAATGAGCAGTTCTTC.

The V gene is TRBV4-3, the J gene TRBJ1-4, with TRBD1 as a possible D gene (5 bases). The CDR3 is 17 amino acids. The germline V gene encodes CDR1 LGHNA and CDR2 YSLEER. Trimming cost V 0 bases and J 0 bases, with 11 bases left between them. CDR3 in amino acids: CASSQEGDRATNEKLFF. The CDR3 nucleotides are TGCGCCAGCAGCCAAGAAGGAGACAGAGCAACTAATGAAAAACTGTTTTTT.

The chain is built from TRBV28 and TRBJ2-7, with TRBD1 as a possible D gene (7 bases). Trimming shortened V by 7 bases and J by 3 bases, and 16 bases separated the two germline ends. The CDR3 is 14 residues long. Germline V CDR1 and CDR2: MDHEN, SYDVKM. Here the CDR3 reads CASNQGEVHYEQYF. The CDR3 coding sequence is TGTGCCAGCAATCAGGGGGAGGTTCACTACGAGCAGTACTTC.

The rearrangement uses TRBV19 and TRBJ1-1; possibly TRBD1 for D (6 bases). Germline CDR1 LNHDA, CDR2 SQIVND (reference sequence). The CDR3 contains 12 residues. Trimming cost V 6 bases and J 7 bases, with 12 bases left between them. CDR3 region: CASSSDRYEAFF. The CDR3 DNA reads TGTGCCAGTAGCTCCGACAGGTATGAAGCTTTCTTT. The full variable domain, in which reference TRBV19 and TRBJ1-1 provide the parts outside the CDR3, is DGGITQSPKYLFRKEGQNVTLSCEQNLNHDAMYWYRQDPGQGLRLIYYSQIVNDFQKGDIAEGYSVSREKKESFPLTVTSAQKNPTAFYLCASSSDRYEAFFGQGTRLTVV.

The CDR3 here is CAIRGTGAGNTEAFF. The CDR3 coding sequence is TGTGCCATCAGGGGGACAGGAGCTGGAAACACTGAAGCTTTCTTT. V is TRBV10-3 and J is TRBJ1-1, with 8 bases identical to TRBD1. Germline V lookup: CDR1 ENHRY, CDR2 SYGVKD. The CDR3 extends over 15 amino acids. V shed 6 bases, J shed 2 bases, and the junction held 8 bases outside the gene matches.

The V gene is TRBV4-3, the J gene TRBJ2-2; D call uncertain. The CDR3 covers 17 residues. Germline V gene sequence: CDR1 LGHNA, CDR2 YSLEER. V was cut by 0 bases and J by 2 bases, with 13 bases left in between. The CDR3 DNA is TGCGCCAGCAGCCAAGATAATAGTGCGGCTAACACCGGGGAGCTGTTTTTT. Protein sequence: CASSQDNSAANTGELFF.

CDR3 nucleotides: TGTGCCAGCAGCCAAGATCGGTCGGATACGCAGTATTTT. As protein: CASSQDRSDTQYF. The genes are TRBV3-1 (or the pseudogene TRBV3-2) and TRBJ2-3; no definite D call. Deletions cut 0 bases from V and 6 bases from J, with 7 bases between. The germline CDR1 and CDR2 sequences are LGHDT and YNNKEL (reference sequence). The CDR3 consists of 13 residues.

This chain connects TRBV30 to TRBJ1-5; TRBD1 might be the D (5 bases). V was cut by 3 bases and J by 5 bases, with 17 bases left in between. Germline values: CDR1 GTSNPN, CDR2 SVGIG (reference sequence). The CDR3 length is 15 residues. The DNA for the CDR3 is TGTGCCTGGAGGGGTCGTTCAGGGAAGGATCAGCCCCAGCATTTT. Encoded protein: CAWRGRSGKDQPQHF.

The gene calls are TRBV5-1 and TRBJ2-3, with TRBD2 as a possible D gene (5 bases). The CDR3 is made up of 15 amino acids. With 1 base removed from V and 4 bases from J, the gap between germline ends came to 13 bases. Germline V lookup: CDR1 SGHRS, CDR2 YFSETQ. Written as DNA, the CDR3 is TGCGCCAGCAGCTTGTGGGAGTCAGGTGCAGATACGCAGTATTTT. It encodes CASSLWESGADTQYF.

The rearrangement uses TRBV28 and TRBJ1-1; D gene uncertain. The CDR3 runs to 12 residues. CDR1 is MDHEN, CDR2 SYDVKM, per germline. The V gene lost 10 bases and the J gene lost 0 bases, with 9 bases spanning the gap. The CDR3 loop reads CATTSVNTEAFF. CDR3 bases: TGTGCCACTACTTCTGTGAACACTGAAGCTTTCTTT.

This chain joins TRBV27 and TRBJ2-7; D is perhaps TRBD1 (6 bases). The V gene lost 2 bases and the J gene lost 5 bases, with 10 bases spanning the gap. Germline V gives CDR1 MNHEY, CDR2 SMNVEV (reference sequence). There are 13 residues in the CDR3. CDR3 bases: TGTGCCAGCAGTTTACTACAGGGCCACGAGCAGTACTTC. The encoded protein is CASSLLQGHEQYF.

This sequence joins TRBV7-9 and TRBJ1-1; D ambiguous. The germline V gene encodes CDR1 SEHNR and CDR2 FQNEAQ (reference sequence). V was shortened by 5 bases and J by 4 bases, with 17 bases between the two germline ends. The length of the CDR3 is 15 residues. The CDR3 DNA reads TGTGCCAGCAGCCCGGGAACTACTGTGAGCACTGAAGCTTTCTTT. Protein: CASSPGTTVSTEAFF.

With respect to this clone: A junction boundary mismatches the germline segment, possibly from a read error. The genes are TRBV7-8 and TRBJ1-5; D is possibly TRBD1 (6 bases). This CDR3 contains 15 residues. The germline CDR1 and CDR2 sequences are SGHVS and FQNEAQ. The CDR3 reads CASSLADSPNRPQHF. The CDR3 region has the DNA TGTGCCAGCAGCTTAGCGGACAGTCCGAATCGGCCCCAGCATTTT.

V is TRBV10-1 and J is TRBJ1-1; weak D call: TRBD1 (5 bases). The length of the CDR3 is 13 residues. V lost 5 bases to trimming and J lost 6 bases, with 13 bases between them. CDR1 is WNHNN, CDR2 SYGVQD, per germline (reference sequence). The chain's CDR3 is CASSLARDSEAFF. The CDR3 coding sequence is TGCGCCAGCAGTTTAGCCCGGGACTCTGAAGCTTTCTTT.

The rearrangement joins TRBV7-9 to TRBJ1-2, with 10 bases that match TRBD1. The germline gives CDR1 SEHNR, CDR2 FQNEAQ (reference sequence). This CDR3 is 16 amino acids long. Trimming took 6 bases from V and 3 from J; bases not matched to a gene: 10. This CDR3 reads CASSLRTGGEDYGYTF. As DNA, the CDR3 is TGTGCCAGCAGTCTTCGGACAGGGGGGGAAGACTATGGCTACACCTTC.

The chain carries TRBV7-2 and TRBJ2-3; 8 nucleotides agree with TRBD2. J lost 6 bases, V lost 5 bases, and 16 bases had no gene match. The germline V gene encodes CDR1 SGHTA and CDR2 FQGNSA. The CDR3 is 17 amino acids. The CDR3 nucleotides read TGTGCCAGCAGCCCTCGTCTAGCGGGTCGGGAGGCGGATACGCAGTATTTT. Translation gives CASSPRLAGREADTQYF.

V usage is TRBV14 and J usage is TRBJ1-2, with 7 bases that match TRBD1. V was clipped by 0 bases and J by 5 bases; unmatched bases: 6. CDR1 is SGHDN and CDR2 is FVKESK in the germline V gene. There are 15 residues in the CDR3. For the CDR3, the DNA is TGTGCCAGCAGCCAAGATTTGACAGGGATATATGGCTACACCTTC. As protein: CASSQDLTGIYGYTF.

This chain joins TRBV7-2 and TRBJ2-3; D is perhaps TRBD1 (6 bases). CDR1 is SGHTA and CDR2 is FQGNSA in the germline V gene. The CDR3 runs to 16 residues. Trimming took off 3 bases at V and 6 bases at J, with 19 bases between the two ends. CDR3 sequence (DNA): TGTGCCAGCAGCTTGGACAGTCCAAACCAAGGTGATACGCAGTATTTT. This sequence encodes CASSLDSPNQGDTQYF.

The chain employs TRBV15 and TRBJ1-2; D gene unclear. V gave up 2 bases and J gave up 3 bases, with 16 bases separating them. Germline values: CDR1 LNHNV, CDR2 YYDKDF (reference sequence). The CDR3 length is 16 residues. CDR3 nucleotides: TGTGCCACCAGCAGAACAACCTTGAACAGCCACTATGGCTACACCTTC. Protein product: CATSRTTLNSHYGYTF.

The chain's CDR3 is CSVYDRGPREQYF. The CDR3 DNA is TGCAGCGTGTACGACAGGGGGCCCAGAGAGCAGTACTTC. The chain recombines TRBV29-1 with TRBJ2-7; 10 bases match TRBD1. V was clipped by 6 bases and J by 7 bases; unmatched bases: 9. Germline values: CDR1 SQVTM, CDR2 ANQGSEA. The CDR3 totals 13 residues.

The chain couples TRBV7-9 to TRBJ2-3, with 10 bases identical to TRBD2. With 10 bases clipped from V and 0 bases from J, the junction kept 19 bases outside the gene matches. CDR3 size: 19 residues. Germline CDR1 SEHNR, CDR2 FQNEAQ (reference sequence). CDR3 DNA: TGTGCCATCATCTCTAGGACTAGCGGTAAAATTGCTAGCACAGATACGCAGTATTTT. Its translation: CAIISRTSGKIASTDTQYF.

V is TRBV9 and J is TRBJ2-1; D is perhaps TRBD1 (6 bases). V lost 3 bases and J 7 bases, leaving 14 bases between the germline ends. This CDR3 contains 14 residues. The germline CDR1 and CDR2 sequences are SGDLS and YYNGEE. CDR3 loop: CASSGGQWGNEQFF. The CDR3 region has the DNA TGTGCCAGCAGCGGAGGACAGTGGGGGAATGAGCAGTTCTTC.

Comments on this clone: Other DNA sequences from this sample encode an identical CDR3 as well. J is TRBJ2-6 and V is TRBV19; D is undetermined. The CDR3 totals 15 residues. Germline V CDR1 and CDR2: LNHDA, SQIVND (reference sequence). Trimming removed 1 base from V and 0 bases from J, with 4 bases in between. The CDR3 protein is CASSIGGSGANVLTF. The CDR3 region has the DNA TGTGCCAGTAGTATAGGAGGCTCTGGGGCCAACGTCCTGACTTTC.